This TCR beta chain was found in a study of T cell responses to AZD1222 COVID-19 vaccine. Regarding the study as a whole: In the spike-specific TCR repertoire, nearly half reportedly target unmutated variant regions. Seropositive status at baseline applied to only a handful of AZD1222 recipients. Samples come after the peak T cell response, not at day 14.

The assay was immunoSEQ multiplex PCR, and TCRdb's table has in-frame clones only and misses some. The table records 150,000 to 250,000 clones, approximately 93% of them present only once. This CDR3 has 17 amino acids. V lost 3 bases and J lost 2; bases outside the gene matches: 5. The germline V gene has CDR1 LNHNV and CDR2 YYDKDF (reference sequence). The count of this clone is one. Antigen unknown. The material sequenced was peripheral blood, taken 28 days after the second AZD1222 dose. The TCR comes from an adult who received the AZD1222 COVID-19 vaccine. V and J are TRBV15 and TRBJ2-1; 12 nucleotides agree with TRBD2. For the CDR3, the DNA is TGTGCCACCAGCAGCCTACTAGCGGGGGGAACCTACAATGAGCAGTTCTTC. This encodes CATSSLLAGGTYNEQFF.